A selection of T cell receptor beta chains follows, all from one sample in a study of blood T cell repertoires in COVID-19. Here immunoSEQ multiplex PCR was the method, and the copy in TCRdb shows in-frame clones only, minus some. This sample carries more than 300,000 clones, about 90% of them seen once, and the ten largest clones take about 2.1%. The sample was PBMCs or T cells enriched from blood (not recorded which). All receptors come from a man aged 40-49 years in a cohort exposed to, infected with or recovered from COVID-19 (not recorded which). Both conserved end residues are part of each CDR3. A D gene is named only where the DNA matches it firmly. The size field is filled for only some rows; it gives once, few, many or a size class.

d_call: TRBD2; v_call: TRBV2; j_call: TRBJ2-1; clone_size: .; cdr3_aa: CASSEALYWGLAGGAFEQFF; cdr3_nt: TGTGCCAGCAGTGAAGCGCTTTACTGGGGACTAGCGGGAGGAGCGTTTGAGCAGTTCTTC
d_call: .; v_call: TRBV6-1; j_call: TRBJ1-5; clone_size: .; cdr3_aa: CASSEIPGSSNQPQHF; cdr3_nt: TGTGCCAGCAGTGAAATACCGGGAAGTAGCAATCAGCCCCAGCATTTT
d_call: TRBD2; v_call: TRBV11-2; j_call: TRBJ2-7; clone_size: once; cdr3_aa: CASSLGLANYEQYF; cdr3_nt: TGTGCCAGCAGCCTTGGACTAGCAAACTACGAGCAGTACTTC
d_call: TRBD1; v_call: TRBV10-3; j_call: TRBJ1-1; clone_size: .; cdr3_aa: CAITRGQRNTEAFF; cdr3_nt: TGTGCCATCACCCGGGGACAGCGGAACACTGAAGCTTTCTTT
d_call: .; v_call: TRBV5-1; j_call: TRBJ1-4; clone_size: .; cdr3_aa: CASSLQGGSTNEKLFF; cdr3_nt: TGCGCCAGCAGCTTGCAGGGAGGGTCAACTAATGAAAAACTGTTTTTT
d_call: .; v_call: TRBV7-2; j_call: TRBJ2-3; clone_size: .; cdr3_aa: CASSLGRTDTQYF; cdr3_nt: TGTGCCAGCAGCTTGGGGCGCACAGATACGCAGTATTTT
d_call: .; v_call: TRBV30; j_call: TRBJ2-7; clone_size: .; cdr3_aa: CAPPGQGRYEQYF; cdr3_nt: TGTGCCCCCCCGGGGCAGGGGCGCTACGAGCAGTACTTC
d_call: TRBD2; v_call: TRBV5-1; j_call: TRBJ2-3; clone_size: .; cdr3_aa: CASTKGRGTDTQYF; cdr3_nt: TGCGCCAGCACCAAGGGGAGGGGCACAGATACGCAGTATTTT
d_call: .; v_call: TRBV3-1/TRBV3-2; j_call: TRBJ2-5; clone_size: .; cdr3_aa: CASSHKGQETQYF; cdr3_nt: TGTGCCAGCAGCCATAAGGGGCAAGAGACCCAGTACTTC
d_call: .; v_call: TRBV2; j_call: TRBJ2-2; clone_size: .; cdr3_aa: CASTRRQINTGELFF; cdr3_nt: TGTGCCAGCACAAGAAGACAGATAAACACCGGGGAGCTGTTTTTT
d_call: TRBD1; v_call: TRBV18; j_call: TRBJ1-5; clone_size: .; cdr3_aa: CASSSGTGNQPQHF; cdr3_nt: TGTGCCAGCTCGTCCGGGACAGGAAATCAGCCCCAGCATTTT
d_call: TRBD1; v_call: TRBV5-4; j_call: TRBJ1-3; clone_size: .; cdr3_aa: CASSPDRSGNTIYF; cdr3_nt: TGTGCCAGCAGCCCGGACAGGTCTGGAAACACCATATATTTT
d_call: .; v_call: TRBV11-2; j_call: TRBJ2-3; clone_size: .; cdr3_aa: CASSEGTISDTSTDTQYF; cdr3_nt: TGTGCCAGCAGCGAAGGGACAATATCGGATACTAGCACAGATACGCAGTATTTT
d_call: .; v_call: TRBV27; j_call: TRBJ2-5; clone_size: .; cdr3_aa: CASKKTTEHQETQYF; cdr3_nt: TGTGCCAGCAAGAAAACGACAGAGCACCAAGAGACCCAGTACTTC
d_call: .; v_call: TRBV18; j_call: TRBJ2-1; clone_size: .; cdr3_aa: CASSPLEYNEQFF; cdr3_nt: TGTGCCAGCTCACCTTTAGAATACAATGAGCAGTTCTTC
d_call: .; v_call: TRBV7-7; j_call: TRBJ2-5; clone_size: .; cdr3_aa: CASSLGLAGGETQYF; cdr3_nt: TGTGCCAGCAGCTTGGGACTTGCGGGTGGGGAGACCCAGTACTTC
d_call: .; v_call: TRBV6-5; j_call: TRBJ2-7; clone_size: once; cdr3_aa: CASSFQDSQSYEQYF; cdr3_nt: TGTGCCAGCAGTTTCCAGGACTCCCAGTCCTACGAGCAGTACTTC
d_call: .; v_call: TRBV29-1; j_call: TRBJ2-5; clone_size: once; cdr3_aa: CSVIGSEETQYF; cdr3_nt: TGCAGCGTTATAGGGAGCGAAGAGACCCAGTACTTC
d_call: TRBD1; v_call: TRBV27; j_call: TRBJ1-2; clone_size: .; cdr3_aa: CASSPTGAAGYTF; cdr3_nt: TGTGCCAGCAGCCCCACAGGGGCGGCTGGCTACACCTTC
d_call: .; v_call: TRBV13; j_call: TRBJ2-1; clone_size: .; cdr3_aa: CASSPPLDFSYNEQFF; cdr3_nt: TGTGCCAGCAGCCCACCTCTGGACTTCTCCTACAATGAGCAGTTCTTC
d_call: .; v_call: TRBV7-9; j_call: TRBJ2-7; clone_size: .; cdr3_aa: CASSPRNSPVVQYF; cdr3_nt: TGTGCCAGCAGCCCACGTAACAGCCCTGTTGTGCAGTACTTC
d_call: TRBD1; v_call: TRBV5-1; j_call: TRBJ2-7; clone_size: .; cdr3_aa: CASSFGWQGDSYEQYF; cdr3_nt: TGCGCCAGCAGCTTCGGTTGGCAGGGGGATTCCTACGAGCAGTACTTC
d_call: TRBD2; v_call: TRBV5-1; j_call: TRBJ2-7; clone_size: .; cdr3_aa: CASSLVPTSGRISLPSGYEQYF; cdr3_nt: TGCGCCAGCAGCTTGGTCCCAACTAGCGGGAGGATTTCCCTACCCTCGGGTTACGAGCAGTACTTC
d_call: .; v_call: TRBV5-6; j_call: TRBJ2-7; clone_size: few; cdr3_aa: CASSRTNYEQYF; cdr3_nt: TGTGCCAGCAGCCGAACAAATTACGAGCAGTACTTC
d_call: .; v_call: TRBV12-5; j_call: TRBJ2-1; clone_size: .; cdr3_aa: CASGLLLVRRASRFNEQFF; cdr3_nt: TGTGCTAGTGGTTTGCTCCTGGTCCGTCGTGCGAGTCGTTTCAATGAGCAGTTCTTC
d_call: TRBD2; v_call: TRBV10-3; j_call: TRBJ2-7; clone_size: .; cdr3_aa: CAISGAGRGNYEQYF; cdr3_nt: TGTGCCATCAGTGGGGCGGGGCGGGGGAACTACGAGCAGTACTTC
d_call: .; v_call: TRBV27; j_call: TRBJ2-7; clone_size: .; cdr3_aa: CASTGIDYEQYF; cdr3_nt: TGTGCCAGTACCGGGATTGACTACGAGCAGTACTTC
d_call: .; v_call: TRBV6-5; j_call: TRBJ1-2; clone_size: .; cdr3_aa: CASSPDRNYGYTF; cdr3_nt: TGTGCCAGCAGCCCGGACAGAAACTATGGCTACACCTTC
d_call: TRBD2; v_call: TRBV7-8; j_call: TRBJ2-7; clone_size: .; cdr3_aa: CASSLNSGRPPSYEQYF; cdr3_nt: TGTGCCAGCAGCTTAAATAGCGGGAGGCCTCCCTCCTACGAGCAGTACTTC
d_call: TRBD1; v_call: TRBV18; j_call: TRBJ1-2; clone_size: .; cdr3_aa: CASSPPTGDYGYTF; cdr3_nt: TGTGCCAGCTCACCACCGACAGGGGACTATGGCTACACCTTC
d_call: .; v_call: TRBV7-9; j_call: TRBJ1-3; clone_size: .; cdr3_aa: CASSSSPAVSGNTIYF; cdr3_nt: TGTGCCAGCAGTTCTAGCCCGGCCGTCTCTGGAAACACCATATATTTT
d_call: .; v_call: TRBV7-9; j_call: TRBJ1-5; clone_size: .; cdr3_aa: CASSLGRGSNQPQHF; cdr3_nt: TGTGCCAGCAGCTTAGGCAGGGGTAGCAATCAGCCCCAGCATTTT
d_call: TRBD1; v_call: TRBV2; j_call: TRBJ1-4; clone_size: .; cdr3_aa: CASSTDRGEKLFF; cdr3_nt: TGTGCCAGCAGTACCGACAGGGGGGAAAAACTGTTTTTT